These T cell receptor beta chains were read from a single sample in a study of blood T cells in healthy people across ages. Each CDR3 protein gets one entry after TCRdb re-called the 5' RACE reads with MiXCR. The sample contains around 620,000 distinct CDR3 sequences, 25% to 30% of which appear only once. Specimen: blood. The receptors derive from a woman aged 70 to 79 in good health. Each CDR3 is given with its conserved first and last residue. The order of the fields is V gene, J gene, D gene, clone size, CDR3 DNA, CDR3 protein. The D gene is left open where the match is weak. Clone size is stated in some rows and not others, as once, few, many or a class when expanded.

>TRBV4-1|TRBJ1-5|NA|NA
TGCGCCAGCAGCCAAGAAGGTGGCAGGGGCAATCAGCCCCAGCATTTT
CASSQEGGRGNQPQHF
>TRBV7-2|TRBJ1-6|NA|once
TGTGCCAGCAGCTTAGTTAGTCAGGGTCAATCACCCCTCCACTTT
CASSLVSQGQSPLHF
>TRBV20-1|TRBJ2-1|NA|NA
TGCAGTGCCATGCCAGGGAACACGTTCAATGAGCAGTTCTTC
CSAMPGNTFNEQFF
>TRBV28|TRBJ2-1|NA|NA
TGTGCCAGCACACCAGCAGGGTACGGGGACAATGAGCAGTTCTTC
CASTPAGYGDNEQFF
>TRBV5-1|TRBJ2-5|TRBD1|many
TGTGCCAGCAGCTCAGGACAGGGGGAGACCCAGTACTTC
CASSSGQGETQYF
>TRBV9|TRBJ2-3|NA|NA
TGTGCCAGCAGCGTCCGTTACCGGGACATTAGCACAGATACGCAGTATTTT
CASSVRYRDISTDTQYF
>TRBV10-3|TRBJ2-1|NA|NA
TGTGCCATCAGTGAGACCTCTTACAATGAGCAGTTCTTC
CAISETSYNEQFF
>TRBV7-9|TRBJ1-2|NA|NA
TGTGCCAGCAGCTTAGAGAGTGGTTTCGGGGGCTACACCTTC
CASSLESGFGGYTF
>TRBV6-4|TRBJ2-5|TRBD2|NA
TGTGCCGGCAGTGACGCGACTAGCGGGGGGGAGACCCAGTACTTC
CAGSDATSGGETQYF
>TRBV5-1|TRBJ1-1|NA|NA
TGCGCCAGCAGCCTAAAGGGGGGAGGCACTGAAGCTTTCTTT
CASSLKGGGTEAFF
>TRBV20-1|TRBJ1-6|TRBD1|NA
TGCAGTGCTACAGGGGGAAGAAATTCACCCCTCCACTTT
CSATGGRNSPLHF
>TRBV6-1|TRBJ2-5|NA|NA
TGTGCCAGCAGTGAAACCCCAGGGGTGGTCCAAGAGACCCAGTACTTC
CASSETPGVVQETQYF
>TRBV20-1|TRBJ2-4|TRBD1|NA
TGCAGTACTTACAGGGGGCCGGTCAAAAACATTCAGTACTTC
CSTYRGPVKNIQYF
>TRBV29-1|TRBJ2-5|NA|NA
TGCAGCGTTAACCGGGACGGAGAGACCCAGTACTTC
CSVNRDGETQYF
>TRBV6-1|TRBJ2-5|NA|NA
TGTGCCAGCAACGAACAAGAGACCCAGTACTTC
CASNEQETQYF
>TRBV13|TRBJ2-5|TRBD2|NA
TGTGCCAGCAGCCCCCCCGGGACTAGCGGGGGGCGGTGGGAGACCCAGTACTTC
CASSPPGTSGGRWETQYF
>TRBV20-1|TRBJ2-7|NA|few
TGCAGTGCTAGGAAAGGGGGGGCCTCCTACGAGCAGTACTTC
CSARKGGASYEQYF
>TRBV7-2|TRBJ2-5|NA|many
TGTGCCAGCAGCTTAGACGGGACCCAGTACTTC
CASSLDGTQYF
>TRBV12-3/TRBV12-4|TRBJ2-4|NA|NA
TGTGCCAACAGTTTAAACATGGAAAACATTCAGTACTTC
CANSLNMENIQYF
>TRBV29-1|TRBJ2-6|TRBD1|NA
TGCAGCGTTGAATGGGACAGGGGTCCCGGGGCCAACGTCCTGACTTTC
CSVEWDRGPGANVLTF